The count of the clone carrying this TCR beta chain is one. Its antigen is undetermined. This sample was taken from a study of CD8+CD57+ T cells in acquired aplastic anemia. On the study more broadly: DNA recovered from sorted CD4+ and CD8+ cells had a mean of approximately 3.4 ug. Researchers reported that healthy donors averaged about 11 million reads for CD4+ cells.

Points from the study as a whole: Statistical testing detected no significant gap in CD8+ Simpson's diversity between patients and controls. Patients and controls turned out to have roughly 29 CD8+ CDR3 sequences in common.

Genomic DNA templated the TCR beta VDJ and CDR3 profiling. TCRdb itself ran the reads through MiXCR, one entry per CDR3 protein. The data contain around 190,000 distinct CDR3 sequences, roughly half of them singletons. Germline CDR1 SGHVS, CDR2 FQNEAQ. V lost 5 bases and J lost 7, with 11 bases in between. CDR3 size: 12 residues. This rearrangement joins TRBV7-8 to TRBJ1-2; TRBD1 might be the D (5 bases). Source material: sorted CD4+, CD8+, or CD8+CD57+ T cells (not recorded which) from PBMCs. The receptor comes from a human donor in good health, serving as a control. CDR3 bases: TGTGCCAGCAGCGAGGGGCGGGTTGGCTACACCTTC. Translation gives CASSEGRVGYTF.